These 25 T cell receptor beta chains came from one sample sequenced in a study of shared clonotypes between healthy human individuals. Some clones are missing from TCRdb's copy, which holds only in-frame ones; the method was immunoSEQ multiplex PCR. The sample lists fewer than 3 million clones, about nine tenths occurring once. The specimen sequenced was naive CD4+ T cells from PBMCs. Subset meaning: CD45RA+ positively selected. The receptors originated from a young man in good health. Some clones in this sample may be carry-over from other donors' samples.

CDR3 residues: CASSDISQGTKLFF. In nucleotides, the CDR3 is TGTGCCAGCAGTGATATATCTCAAGGGACAAAACTGTTTTTT. The chain recombines TRBV2 with TRBJ1-4, with D possibly matching TRBD1 (5 bases). The CDR3 runs to 14 residues. The V and J ends lost 3 bases and 10 bases respectively, with 15 bases between them. CDR1 is SNHLY, CDR2 FYNNEI, per germline.

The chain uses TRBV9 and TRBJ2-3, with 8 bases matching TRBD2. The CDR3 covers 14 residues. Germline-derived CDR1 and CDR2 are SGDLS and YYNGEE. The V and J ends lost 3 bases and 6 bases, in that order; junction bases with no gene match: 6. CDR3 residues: CASSAGGGSDTQYF. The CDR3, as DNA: TGTGCCAGCAGCGCGGGAGGGGGGAGCGATACGCAGTATTTT.

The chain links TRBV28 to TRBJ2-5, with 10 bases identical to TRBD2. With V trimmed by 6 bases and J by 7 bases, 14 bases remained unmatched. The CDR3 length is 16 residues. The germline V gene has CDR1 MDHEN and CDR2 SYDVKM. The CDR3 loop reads CASRGSSGSLLGTQYF. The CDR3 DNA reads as TGTGCCAGCAGGGGCTCTAGCGGGAGTTTGTTGGGGACCCAGTACTTC.

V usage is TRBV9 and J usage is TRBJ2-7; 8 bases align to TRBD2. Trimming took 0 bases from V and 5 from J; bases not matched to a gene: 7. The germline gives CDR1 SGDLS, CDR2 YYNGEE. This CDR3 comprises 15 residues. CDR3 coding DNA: TGTGCCAGCAGCGTAGAGGGCGGGAGGATCCACGAGCAGTACTTC. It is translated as CASSVEGGRIHEQYF.

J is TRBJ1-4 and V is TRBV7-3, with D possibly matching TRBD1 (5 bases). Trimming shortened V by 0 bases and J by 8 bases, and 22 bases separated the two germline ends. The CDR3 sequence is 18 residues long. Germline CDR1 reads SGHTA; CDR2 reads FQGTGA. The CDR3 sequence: CASSLTRAGAGLGEKLFF. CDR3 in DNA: TGTGCCAGCAGCTTAACCCGAGCCGGGGCGGGTCTCGGGGAAAAACTGTTTTTT.

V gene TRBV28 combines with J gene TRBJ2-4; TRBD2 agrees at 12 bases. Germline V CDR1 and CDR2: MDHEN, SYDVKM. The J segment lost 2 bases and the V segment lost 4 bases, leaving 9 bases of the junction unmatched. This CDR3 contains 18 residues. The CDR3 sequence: CASSSWTSGIDTKNIQYF. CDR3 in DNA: TGTGCCAGCAGTTCCTGGACTAGCGGGATAGACACCAAAAACATTCAGTACTTC.

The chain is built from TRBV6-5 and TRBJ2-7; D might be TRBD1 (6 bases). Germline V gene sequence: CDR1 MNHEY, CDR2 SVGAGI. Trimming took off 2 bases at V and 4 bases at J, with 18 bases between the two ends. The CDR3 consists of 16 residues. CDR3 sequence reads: CASSYRLPLQGYEQYF. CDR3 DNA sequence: TGTGCCAGCAGTTACCGACTACCTTTACAGGGATACGAGCAGTACTTC.

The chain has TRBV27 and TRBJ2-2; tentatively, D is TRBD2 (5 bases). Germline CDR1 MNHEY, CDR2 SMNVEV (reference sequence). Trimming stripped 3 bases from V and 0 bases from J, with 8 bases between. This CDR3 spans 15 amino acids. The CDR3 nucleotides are TGTGCCAGCAGTTTCCGGCGGGCGAACACCGGGGAGCTGTTTTTT. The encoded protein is CASSFRRANTGELFF.

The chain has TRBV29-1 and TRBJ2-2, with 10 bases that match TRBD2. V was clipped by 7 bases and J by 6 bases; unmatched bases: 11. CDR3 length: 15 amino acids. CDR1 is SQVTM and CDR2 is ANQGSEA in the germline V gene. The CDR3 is CSARLAGRSPGELFF. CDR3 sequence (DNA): TGCAGCGCCCGACTAGCGGGTCGGTCCCCCGGGGAGCTGTTTTTT.

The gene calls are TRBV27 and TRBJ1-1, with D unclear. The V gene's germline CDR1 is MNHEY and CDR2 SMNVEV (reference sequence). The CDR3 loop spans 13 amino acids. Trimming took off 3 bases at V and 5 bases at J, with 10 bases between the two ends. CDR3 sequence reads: CASSLARGTEAFF. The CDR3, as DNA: TGTGCCAGCAGTTTGGCTCGGGGTACTGAAGCTTTCTTT.

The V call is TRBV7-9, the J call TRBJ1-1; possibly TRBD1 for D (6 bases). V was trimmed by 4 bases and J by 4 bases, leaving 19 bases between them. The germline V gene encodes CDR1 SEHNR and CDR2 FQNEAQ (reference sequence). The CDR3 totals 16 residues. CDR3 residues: CASSWRGGRGSTEAFF. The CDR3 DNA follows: TGTGCCAGCAGCTGGAGGGGGGGGCGTGGCAGCACTGAAGCTTTCTTT. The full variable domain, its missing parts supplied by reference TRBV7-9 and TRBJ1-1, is DTGVSQNPRHKITKRGQNVTFRCDPISEHNRLYWYRQTLGQGPEFLTYFQNEAQLEKSRLLSDRFSAERPKGSFSTLEIQRTEQGDSAMYLCASSWRGGRGSTEAFFGQGTRLTVV.

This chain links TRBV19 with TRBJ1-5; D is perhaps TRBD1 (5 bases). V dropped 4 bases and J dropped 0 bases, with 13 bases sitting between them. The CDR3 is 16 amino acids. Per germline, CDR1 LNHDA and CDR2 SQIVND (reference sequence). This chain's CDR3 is CASSTVGGYSNQPQHF. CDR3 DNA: TGTGCCAGTAGTACTGTGGGGGGTTATAGCAATCAGCCCCAGCATTTT.

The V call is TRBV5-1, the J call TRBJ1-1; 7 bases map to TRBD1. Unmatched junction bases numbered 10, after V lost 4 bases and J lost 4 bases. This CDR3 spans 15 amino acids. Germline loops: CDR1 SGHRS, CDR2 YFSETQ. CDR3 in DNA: TGCGCCAGCAGCCCCCTACAGGGGATGGCCACTGAAGCTTTCTTT. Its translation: CASSPLQGMATEAFF.

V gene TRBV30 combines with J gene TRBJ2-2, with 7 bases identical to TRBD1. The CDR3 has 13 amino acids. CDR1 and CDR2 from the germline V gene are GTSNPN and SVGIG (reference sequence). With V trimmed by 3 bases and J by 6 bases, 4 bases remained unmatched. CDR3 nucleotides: TGTGCCTGGAGCATCCAGGGGGCCGGGGAGCTGTTTTTT. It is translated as CAWSIQGAGELFF.

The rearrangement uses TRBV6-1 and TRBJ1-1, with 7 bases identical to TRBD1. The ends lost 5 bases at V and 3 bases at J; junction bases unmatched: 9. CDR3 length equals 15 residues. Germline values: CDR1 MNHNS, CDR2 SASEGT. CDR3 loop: CASSSGQARDTEAFF. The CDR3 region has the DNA TGTGCCAGCAGTTCCGGACAGGCGAGGGACACTGAAGCTTTCTTT.

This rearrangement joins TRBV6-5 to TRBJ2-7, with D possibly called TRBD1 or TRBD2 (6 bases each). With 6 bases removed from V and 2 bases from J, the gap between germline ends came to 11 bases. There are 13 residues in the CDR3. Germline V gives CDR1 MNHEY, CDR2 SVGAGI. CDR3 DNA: TGTGCCAGCAGCAAGGGGGGTGCCTACGAGCAGTACTTC. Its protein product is CASSKGGAYEQYF.

This CDR3 reads CASGPGQPNTGELFF. The CDR3 DNA reads as TGTGCCAGCGGACCGGGACAGCCGAACACCGGGGAGCTGTTTTTT. V is TRBV9 and J is TRBJ2-2, with 7 bases matching TRBD1. V gave up 7 bases and J gave up 0 bases; unmatched junction bases: 6. The germline V gene has CDR1 SGDLS and CDR2 YYNGEE. CDR3 length equals 15 residues.

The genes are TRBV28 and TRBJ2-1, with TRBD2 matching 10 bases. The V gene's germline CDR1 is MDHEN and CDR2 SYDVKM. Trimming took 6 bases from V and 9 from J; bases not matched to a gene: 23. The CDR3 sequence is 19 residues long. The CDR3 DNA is TGTGCCAGCAGGCCCAGGAGAGACTCTAGCGGGAGTCCTGGGGGTGAGCAGTTCTTC. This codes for CASRPRRDSSGSPGGEQFF.

Here the CDR3 reads CASRRPGGAGGYTF. CDR3 nucleotides: TGTGCCAGCAGGCGCCCAGGTGGGGCCGGTGGCTACACCTTC. The J gene is TRBJ1-2, the V gene TRBV5-8; D might be TRBD1 (5 bases). The ends were cut back, 5 bases at V and 7 bases at J, with 18 bases in the middle. The length of the CDR3 is 14 residues. Per germline, CDR1 SGHTS and CDR2 YDEGEE.

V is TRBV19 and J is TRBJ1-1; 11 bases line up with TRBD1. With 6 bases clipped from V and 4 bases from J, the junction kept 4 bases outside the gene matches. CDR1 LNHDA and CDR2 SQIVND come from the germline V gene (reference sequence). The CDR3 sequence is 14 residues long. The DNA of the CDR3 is TGTGCCAGTAGGGGGACAGGGGGTCGCACTGAAGCTTTCTTT. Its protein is CASRGTGGRTEAFF.

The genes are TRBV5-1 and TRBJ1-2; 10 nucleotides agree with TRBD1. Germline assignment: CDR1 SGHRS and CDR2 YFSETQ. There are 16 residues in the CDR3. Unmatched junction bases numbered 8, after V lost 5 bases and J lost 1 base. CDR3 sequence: CASSSGTGALNYGYTF. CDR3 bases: TGCGCCAGCAGTTCCGGGACAGGGGCTCTTAACTATGGCTACACCTTC.

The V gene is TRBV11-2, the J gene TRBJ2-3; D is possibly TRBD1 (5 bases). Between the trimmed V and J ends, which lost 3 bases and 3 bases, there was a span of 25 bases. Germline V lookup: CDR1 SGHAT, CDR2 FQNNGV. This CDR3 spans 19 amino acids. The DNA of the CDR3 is TGTGCCAGCAGCTTGGGCTTTCTCGATGGGGCGGCAGGTACAGATACGCAGTATTTT. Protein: CASSLGFLDGAAGTDTQYF.

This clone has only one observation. The CDR3 sequence: CASSSLRRNTEAFF. The CDR3 region has the DNA TGTGCCAGCAGTTCACTCAGGAGAAACACTGAAGCTTTCTTT. V and J are TRBV28 and TRBJ1-1; D gene uncertain. The V end lost 4 bases, the J end lost 2 bases, and 11 bases lay between the germline ends. CDR1 and CDR2 (germline): MDHEN, SYDVKM. This CDR3 is built from 14 residues.

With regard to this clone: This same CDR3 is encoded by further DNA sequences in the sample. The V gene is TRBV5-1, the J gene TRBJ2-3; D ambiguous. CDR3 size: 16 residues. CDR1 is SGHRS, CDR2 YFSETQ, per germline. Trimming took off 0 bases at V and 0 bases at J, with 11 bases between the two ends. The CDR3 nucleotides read TGCGCCAGCAGCTTGGTGGGCACCCCTAGCACAGATACGCAGTATTTT. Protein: CASSLVGTPSTDTQYF.

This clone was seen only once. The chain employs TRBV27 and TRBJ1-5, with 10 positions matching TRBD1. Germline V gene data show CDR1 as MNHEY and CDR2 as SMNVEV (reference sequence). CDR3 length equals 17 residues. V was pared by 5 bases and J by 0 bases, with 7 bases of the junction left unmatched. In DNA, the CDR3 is TGTGCCAGCAGTCCGGGACAGGGGTTCATTAGCAATCAGCCCCAGCATTTT. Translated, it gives CASSPGQGFISNQPQHF.